These 25 T cell receptor beta chains came from one sample sequenced in a study of Ad26.COV2.S vaccination and SARS-CoV-2 variants. The assay was immunoSEQ multiplex PCR, and TCRdb's table has in-frame clones only and misses some. Among more than 150,000 clones listed, roughly nine tenths were seen once. The sequenced sample was peripheral blood, obtained after recovery from COVID-19. The receptors derive from a human donor who had recovered from COVID-19.

The chain uses TRBV10-3 and TRBJ2-7; D possibly corresponds to TRBD2 (5 bases). With 11 bases removed from V and 3 bases from J, the gap between germline ends came to 14 bases. The CDR3 contains 12 residues. Germline assignment: CDR1 ENHRY and CDR2 SYGVKD. The DNA of the CDR3 is TGTGCCTCCGGGGATAGCCTCTACGAGCAGTACTTC. Its translation is CASGDSLYEQYF.

The chain recombines TRBV12-3 or TRBV12-4 with TRBJ1-3; D not certain. The CDR3 is made up of 13 amino acids. V shed 1 base and J shed 8 bases, with 9 bases lying between them. This CDR3 reads CASSLGGVDTIYF. DNA for the CDR3: TGTGCCAGCAGTTTAGGCGGAGTCGACACCATATATTTT.

The chain carries TRBV18 and TRBJ2-1, with 9 bases lining up with TRBD1. The J segment lost 1 base and the V segment lost 5 bases, leaving 6 bases of the junction unmatched. Germline loops: CDR1 KGHSH, CDR2 LQKENI. The CDR3 length is 16 residues. The CDR3 bases are TGTGCCAGCTCAAAACTCGGACAGGGGTCCTACAATGAGCAGTTCTTC. Translation gives CASSKLGQGSYNEQFF.

A note on this clone: One end of the junction does not line up with germline, which may come from a read error. The chain joins TRBV7-8 to TRBJ1-2, with unresolved D. CDR1 is SGHVS and CDR2 is FQNEAQ in the germline V gene. The CDR3 sequence is 13 residues long. The chain's CDR3 is CASSLAPNYGYTF. CDR3 bases: TGTGCCAGCAGCCTAGCACCCAACTATGGCTACACCTTC.

This chain links TRBV11-3 with TRBJ2-3; no firm D call. Germline CDR1 SGHNT, CDR2 YENEEA. V was trimmed by 1 base and J by 6 bases, leaving 8 bases between them. CDR3 size: 13 residues. The CDR3 protein is CASSLAYRDTQYF. The DNA of the CDR3 is TGTGCCAGCAGCTTAGCGTATCGGGATACGCAGTATTTT.

This clone was counted once. The chain has TRBV20-1 and TRBJ2-1, with no clear D. The germline V gene encodes CDR1 DFQATT and CDR2 SNEGSKA (reference sequence). Trimming took off 3 bases at V and 4 bases at J, with 13 bases between the two ends. CDR3 length equals 14 residues. CDR3 amino acids: CSASVSALYNEQFF. The CDR3 nucleotides are TGCAGTGCTAGTGTGTCGGCCCTTTACAATGAGCAGTTCTTC.

The chain employs TRBV6-1 and TRBJ1-6; tentative D call: TRBD1 (6 bases). This CDR3 spans 15 amino acids. Trimming shortened V by 2 bases and J by 6 bases, and 11 bases separated the two germline ends. Germline CDR1 reads MNHNS; CDR2 reads SASEGT. CDR3 region: CASSETQGVNSPLHF. CDR3 sequence (DNA): TGTGCCAGCAGTGAAACACAGGGAGTTAATTCACCCCTCCACTTT.

The chain combines TRBV6-6 with TRBJ1-3, with no clear D. V lost 4 bases to trimming and J lost 4 bases, with 8 bases between them. Germline lookup yields CDR1 MNHNY and CDR2 SVGAGI (reference sequence). CDR3 length: 13 amino acids. CDR3 sequence (DNA): TGTGCCAGCAGTTTAGACGGAGGAAACACCATATATTTT. This codes for CASSLDGGNTIYF.

This chain links TRBV5-1 with TRBJ2-5, with D possibly being TRBD1 (5 bases). The V end was cut by 5 bases, the J end by 1 base, with 12 bases between. The CDR3 has 14 residues. Looked up from germline, CDR1 is SGHRS and CDR2 is YFSETQ. The CDR3 nucleotides read TGCGCCAGCAGTGAACAGGCGGCCCAAGAGACCCAGTACTTC. This codes for CASSEQAAQETQYF.

The chain links TRBV27 to TRBJ2-1, with TRBD1 matching 7 bases. V shed 6 bases, J shed 2 bases, and the junction held 7 bases outside the gene matches. CDR3 length: 15 residues. Germline lookup yields CDR1 MNHEY and CDR2 SMNVEV (reference sequence). CDR3 region: CASRETGWTYNEQFF. CDR3 coding DNA: TGTGCCAGCAGGGAGACAGGGTGGACCTACAATGAGCAGTTCTTC.

The chain combines TRBV6-5 with TRBJ1-4, with D possibly matching TRBD1 (6 bases). Per germline, CDR1 MNHEY and CDR2 SVGAGI. Trimming pared 4 bases from V and 3 bases from J, leaving 15 bases between. The CDR3 totals 16 residues. The CDR3 protein is CASSSPRGLANEKLFF. CDR3 bases: TGTGCCAGCAGTTCCCCCAGGGGTTTAGCTAATGAAAAACTGTTTTTT.

This clone was picked up one time. This chain links TRBV9 with TRBJ2-1; D possibly corresponds to TRBD1 (5 bases). CDR1 is SGDLS, CDR2 YYNGEE, per germline. Trimming left V 0 bases short and J 8 bases short, with 9 bases between. This CDR3 is built from 13 residues. The CDR3 DNA reads TGTGCCAGCAGCGTAGGAGGCAGGGATGAGCAGTTCTTC. Protein: CASSVGGRDEQFF.

The V and J genes are TRBV3-1 (or the pseudogene TRBV3-2) and TRBJ2-1, with TRBD2 identical over 8 bases. CDR1 is LGHDT, CDR2 YNNKEL, per germline (reference sequence). The CDR3 contains 13 residues. The ends lost 4 bases at V and 9 bases at J; junction bases unmatched: 5. CDR3 nucleotides: TGTGCCAGCAGCCTACGGGGGGGGGCTGAGCAGTTCTTC. The encoded protein is CASSLRGGAEQFF.

This rearrangement joins TRBV18 to TRBJ2-7; D possibly corresponds to TRBD2 (6 bases). Germline V CDR1 and CDR2: KGHSH, LQKENI. The CDR3 loop spans 15 amino acids. V dropped 2 bases and J dropped 3 bases, with 14 bases sitting between them. The CDR3 region has the DNA TGTGCCAGCTCACCAATGACTAGTCTCAACTACGAGCAGTACTTC. Translated: CASSPMTSLNYEQYF.

The chain combines TRBV7-3 with TRBJ2-3, with TRBD2 as a possible D gene (5 bases). CDR3 size: 14 residues. Per the germline V gene, CDR1 is SGHTA and CDR2 is FQGTGA. Trimming stripped 4 bases from V and 4 bases from J, with 12 bases between. The CDR3 region is CASSYTRHADTQYF. In DNA, the CDR3 is TGTGCCAGCAGCTACACTAGGCACGCAGATACGCAGTATTTT. The full variable domain, with the rest looked up from reference TRBV7-3 and TRBJ2-3, is GAGVSQTPSNKVTEKGKYVELRCDPISGHTALYWYRQSLGQGPEFLIYFQGTGAADDSGLPNDRFFAVRPEGSVSTLKIQRTERGDSAVYLCASSYTRHADTQYFGPGTRLTVL.

V and J are TRBV7-2 and TRBJ2-3; no clear D. The CDR3 sequence is 14 residues long. Germline values: CDR1 SGHTA, CDR2 FQGNSA. V lost 1 base, J lost 1 base, and 6 bases lay in between. CDR3 sequence: CASSLDGGTDTQYF. The CDR3 region has the DNA TGTGCCAGCAGCTTAGATGGGGGCACAGATACGCAGTATTTT. The entire variable domain, with the rest obtained from reference TRBV7-2 and TRBJ2-3, is as follows: GAGVSQSPSNKVTEKGKDVELRCDPISGHTALYWYRQSLGQGLEFLIYFQGNSAPDKSGLPSDRFSAERTGGSVSTLTIQRTQQEDSAVYLCASSLDGGTDTQYFGPGTRLTVL.

The chain is built from TRBV18 and TRBJ1-1; D is perhaps TRBD1 (5 bases). The germline V gene encodes CDR1 KGHSH and CDR2 LQKENI. V lost 0 bases and J 3 bases, leaving 8 bases between the germline ends. This CDR3 contains 14 residues. The CDR3 sequence is CASSPPGRDTEAFF. The CDR3 coding sequence is TGTGCCAGCTCACCACCGGGGCGTGACACTGAAGCTTTCTTT.

This rearrangement joins TRBV7-9 to TRBJ1-1; D perhaps matches TRBD1 (5 bases). Germline V lookup: CDR1 SEHNR, CDR2 FQNEAQ (reference sequence). This CDR3 region has 11 residues. Trimming removed 3 bases from V and 10 bases from J, with 9 bases in between. In DNA form, the CDR3 reads TGTGCCAGCAGCTTCAGGGAGTTAGCTTTCTTT. Its translation is CASSFRELAFF.

The genes are TRBV7-3 and TRBJ2-2, with no clear D. Germline lookup yields CDR1 SGHTA and CDR2 FQGTGA. The CDR3 spans 13 residues. The ends were cut back, 4 bases at V and 5 bases at J, with 8 bases in the middle. The CDR3 sequence is CASSSEKTGELFF. Here the CDR3 DNA reads TGTGCCAGCAGCTCTGAAAAGACCGGGGAGCTGTTTTTT.

The chain couples TRBV28 to TRBJ1-2, with a weak D call TRBD1 (5 bases). Germline CDR1 is MDHEN and CDR2 is SYDVKM. This CDR3 comprises 18 residues. The V end was cut by 5 bases, the J end by 4 bases, with 26 bases between. DNA for the CDR3: TGTGCCAGCAGTATGTCGGGACCGGGCACGGAGGGGTTCTATGGCTACACCTTC. Its translation is CASSMSGPGTEGFYGYTF.

V usage is TRBV10-3 and J usage is TRBJ1-3, with D hard to call. Germline CDR1 ENHRY, CDR2 SYGVKD. V was pared by 10 bases and J by 3 bases, with 16 bases between. The CDR3 is 14 residues long. The CDR3 sequence: CATNWGSGGNTIYF. The CDR3 DNA reads as TGTGCCACAAACTGGGGATCTGGTGGAAACACCATATATTTT.

This rearrangement joins TRBV29-1 to TRBJ2-7; maybe TRBD1 (6 bases). Germline V lookup: CDR1 SQVTM, CDR2 ANQGSEA. The V end lost 7 bases, the J end lost 6 bases, and 22 bases lay between the germline ends. The CDR3 is 14 residues long. The CDR3 region has the DNA TGCAGCGCTTCGCCAGGGGACGCGAGGGGCGAGCAGTACTTC. Its translation is CSASPGDARGEQYF.

The chain is built from TRBV5-5 and TRBJ1-2, with unresolved D. Between the trimmed V and J ends, which lost 4 bases and 4 bases, there was a span of 17 bases. The CDR3 is made up of 15 amino acids. Germline-derived CDR1 and CDR2 are SGHKS and YYEKEE (reference sequence). CDR3 bases: TGTGCCAGCAGCCCCGGACGGTCAAACCGCTATGGCTACACCTTC. Translated, it gives CASSPGRSNRYGYTF.

CDR3 sequence: CASSPYGTGRDEQYF. As DNA, the CDR3 is TGTGCCAGCAGCCCATACGGGACAGGTCGGGACGAGCAGTACTTC. The V and J genes are TRBV9 and TRBJ2-7, with 8 bases identical to TRBD1. The length of the CDR3 is 15 residues. Germline lookup yields CDR1 SGDLS and CDR2 YYNGEE. The ends lost 4 bases at V and 5 bases at J; junction bases unmatched: 11. The full variable domain, rest sourced from reference TRBV9 and TRBJ2-7, is DSGVTQTPKHLITATGQRVTLRCSPRSGDLSVYWYQQSLDQGLQFLIQYYNGEERAKGNILERFSAQQFPDLHSELNLSSLELGDSALYFCASSPYGTGRDEQYFGPGTRLTVT.

This clone appeared once. The CDR3 region is CASRGGTSGSPHFEQFF. The CDR3 nucleotides are TGTGCCAGCAGAGGCGGGACTAGCGGGTCCCCCCACTTTGAGCAGTTCTTC. This chain uses TRBV2 with TRBJ2-1, with 12 bases identical to TRBD2. CDR1 is SNHLY and CDR2 is FYNNEI in the germline V gene. This CDR3 has 17 residues. J was trimmed by 9 bases and V by 6 bases; bases with no gene match: 15.